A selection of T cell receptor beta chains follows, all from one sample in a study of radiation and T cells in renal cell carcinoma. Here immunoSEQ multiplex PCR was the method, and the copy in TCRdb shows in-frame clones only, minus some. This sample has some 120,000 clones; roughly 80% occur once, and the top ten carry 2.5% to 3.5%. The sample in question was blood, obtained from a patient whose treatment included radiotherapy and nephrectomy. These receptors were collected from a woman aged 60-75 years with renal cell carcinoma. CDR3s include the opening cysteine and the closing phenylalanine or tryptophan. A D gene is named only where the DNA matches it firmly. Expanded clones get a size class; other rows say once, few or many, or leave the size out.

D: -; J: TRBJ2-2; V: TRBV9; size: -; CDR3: CASSLDWDGELFF; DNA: TGTGCCAGCAGCCTGGACTGGGACGGGGAGCTGTTTTTT
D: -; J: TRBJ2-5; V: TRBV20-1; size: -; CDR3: CSARGEETQYF; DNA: TGCAGTGCTAGAGGAGAAGAGACCCAGTACTTC
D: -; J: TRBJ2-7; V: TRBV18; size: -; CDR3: CASSPVGRSLYEQYF; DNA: TGTGCCAGCTCACCGGTTGGGCGTTCCCTCTACGAGCAGTACTTC
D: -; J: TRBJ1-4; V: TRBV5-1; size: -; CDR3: CASSLGVQRVEKLFF; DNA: TGCGCCAGCAGCTTGGGGGTACAGAGGGTTGAAAAACTGTTTTTT
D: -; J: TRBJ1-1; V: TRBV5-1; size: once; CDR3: CASSWEVNVNTEAFF; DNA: TGCGCCAGCAGCTGGGAGGTGAACGTGAACACTGAAGCTTTCTTT
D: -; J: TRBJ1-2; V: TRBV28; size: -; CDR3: CASSSGGRANYGYTF; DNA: TGTGCCAGCAGTTCCGGTGGCAGGGCAAACTATGGCTACACCTTC
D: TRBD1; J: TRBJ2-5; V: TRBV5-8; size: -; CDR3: CASSFQRGPETQYF; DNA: TGTGCCAGCAGCTTTCAAAGGGGGCCAGAGACCCAGTACTTC
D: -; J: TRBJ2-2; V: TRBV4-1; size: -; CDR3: CASSPGTINTGELFF; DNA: TGCGCCAGCAGCCCGGGGACAATAAACACCGGGGAGCTGTTTTTT
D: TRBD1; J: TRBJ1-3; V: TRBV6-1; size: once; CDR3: CASSEILQGARNTIYF; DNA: TGTGCCAGCAGTGAAATCTTACAGGGGGCGAGAAACACCATATATTTT
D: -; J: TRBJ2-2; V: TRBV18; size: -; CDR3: CASSPQDDPTGELFF; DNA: TGTGCCAGCTCACCACAGGACGACCCGACCGGGGAGCTGTTTTTT
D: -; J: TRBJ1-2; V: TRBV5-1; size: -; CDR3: CASSLDAGIYGYTF; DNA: TGCGCCAGCAGCTTGGATGCCGGAATCTATGGCTACACCTTC
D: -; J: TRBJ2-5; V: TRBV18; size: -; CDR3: CASSPPGWETQYF; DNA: TGTGCCAGCTCACCACCGGGTTGGGAGACCCAGTACTTC
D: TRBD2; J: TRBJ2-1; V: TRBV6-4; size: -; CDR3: CASRESASGGGSYNEQFF; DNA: TGTGCCAGTAGGGAGTCGGCTAGCGGGGGCGGCTCCTACAATGAGCAGTTCTTC
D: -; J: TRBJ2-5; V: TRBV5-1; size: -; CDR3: CASSSSIASPHETQYF; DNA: TGCGCCAGCAGCTCGTCTATCGCCTCCCCCCACGAGACCCAGTACTTC
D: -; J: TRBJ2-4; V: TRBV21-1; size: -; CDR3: CASSKAPGGIQYF; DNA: TGTGCCAGCAGCAAAGCTCCGGGTGGCATTCAGTACTTC
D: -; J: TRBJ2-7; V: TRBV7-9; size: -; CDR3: CASSLDSQAYEQYF; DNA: TGTGCCAGCAGCTTAGATTCCCAGGCCTACGAGCAGTACTTC
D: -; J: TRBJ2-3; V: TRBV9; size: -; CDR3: CASSVDQDTQYF; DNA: TGTGCCAGCAGCGTTGATCAAGATACGCAGTATTTT
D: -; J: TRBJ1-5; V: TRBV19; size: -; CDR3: CASKGQGLGNQPQHF; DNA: TGTGCCAGTAAAGGGCAGGGCTTAGGCAATCAGCCCCAGCATTTT
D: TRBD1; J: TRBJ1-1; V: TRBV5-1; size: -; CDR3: CASSVPGQVNTEAFF; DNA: TGCGCCAGCAGCGTCCCGGGACAGGTTAACACTGAAGCTTTCTTT
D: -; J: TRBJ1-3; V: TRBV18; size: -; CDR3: CASSPRDVHADTIYF; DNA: TGTGCCAGCTCACCTAGGGACGTGCACGCAGACACCATATATTTT
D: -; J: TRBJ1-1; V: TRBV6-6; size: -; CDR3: CASTRAGLTEAFF; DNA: TGTGCCAGCACCCGAGCCGGGTTAACTGAAGCTTTCTTT
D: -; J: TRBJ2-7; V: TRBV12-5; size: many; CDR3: CASGPTSGRYSYEQYF; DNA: TGTGCTAGCGGGCCTACTTCCGGACGGTATTCCTACGAGCAGTACTTC